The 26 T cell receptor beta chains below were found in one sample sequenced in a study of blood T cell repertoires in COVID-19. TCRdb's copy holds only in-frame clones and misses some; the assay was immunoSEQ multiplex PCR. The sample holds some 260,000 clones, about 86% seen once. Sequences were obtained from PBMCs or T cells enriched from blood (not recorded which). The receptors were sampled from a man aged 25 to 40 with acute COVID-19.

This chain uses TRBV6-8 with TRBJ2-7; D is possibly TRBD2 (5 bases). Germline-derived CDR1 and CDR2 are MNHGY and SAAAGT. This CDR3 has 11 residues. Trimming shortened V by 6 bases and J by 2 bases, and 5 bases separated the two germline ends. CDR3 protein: CASSGAYEQYV. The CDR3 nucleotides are TGTGCCAGCAGCGGGGCCTACGAGCAGTACGTC.

The CDR3 protein is CASRTGSYEQYV. The CDR3 DNA reads as TGTGCCAGCAGAACAGGGTCCTACGAGCAGTACGTC. This sequence joins TRBV11-2 and TRBJ2-7; D perhaps matches TRBD1 (6 bases). The CDR3 is made up of 12 amino acids. From germline, CDR1 is SGHAT and CDR2 FQNNGV. Trimming shortened V by 6 bases and J by 1 base, and 7 bases separated the two germline ends.

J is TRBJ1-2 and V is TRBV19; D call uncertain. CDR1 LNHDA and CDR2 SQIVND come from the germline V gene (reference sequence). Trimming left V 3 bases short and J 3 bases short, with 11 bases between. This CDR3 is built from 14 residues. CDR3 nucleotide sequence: TGTGCCAGTAGTATGGCCAGTACCGACTATGGCTACACCTTC. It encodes CASSMASTDYGYTF.

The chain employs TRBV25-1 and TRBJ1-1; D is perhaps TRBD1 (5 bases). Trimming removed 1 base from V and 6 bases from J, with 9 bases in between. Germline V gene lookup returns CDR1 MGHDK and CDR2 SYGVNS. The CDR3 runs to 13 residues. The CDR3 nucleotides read TGTGCCAGCAGTGAATCAGGGCGGCCTGAAGCTTTCTTT. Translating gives CASSESGRPEAFF.

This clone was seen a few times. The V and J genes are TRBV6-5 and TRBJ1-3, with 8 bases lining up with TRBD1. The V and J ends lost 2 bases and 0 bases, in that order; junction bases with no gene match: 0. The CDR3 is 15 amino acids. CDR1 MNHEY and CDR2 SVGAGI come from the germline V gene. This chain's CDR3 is CASSYDRGSGNTIYF. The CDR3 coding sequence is TGTGCCAGCAGTTACGACAGGGGCTCTGGAAACACCATATATTTT.

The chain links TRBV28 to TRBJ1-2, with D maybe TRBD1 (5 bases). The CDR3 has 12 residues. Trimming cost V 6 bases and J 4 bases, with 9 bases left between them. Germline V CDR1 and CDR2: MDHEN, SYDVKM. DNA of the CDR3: TGTGCCAGCAGAGCGGGGGGCTATGGCTACACCTTC. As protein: CASRAGGYGYTF.

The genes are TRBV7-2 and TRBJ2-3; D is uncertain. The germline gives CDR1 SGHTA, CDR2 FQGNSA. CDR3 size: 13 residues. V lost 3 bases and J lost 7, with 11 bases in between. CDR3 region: CASSFNSYYTQYF. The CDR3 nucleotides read TGTGCCAGCAGCTTTAATAGTTATTATACGCAGTATTTT.

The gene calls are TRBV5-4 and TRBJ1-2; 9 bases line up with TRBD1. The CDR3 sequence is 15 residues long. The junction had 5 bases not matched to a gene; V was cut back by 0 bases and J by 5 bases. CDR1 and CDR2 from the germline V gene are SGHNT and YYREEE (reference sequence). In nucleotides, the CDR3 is TGTGCCAGCAGCTTGGGAGGGACAGGGATGTATGGCTACACCTTC. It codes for CASSLGGTGMYGYTF.

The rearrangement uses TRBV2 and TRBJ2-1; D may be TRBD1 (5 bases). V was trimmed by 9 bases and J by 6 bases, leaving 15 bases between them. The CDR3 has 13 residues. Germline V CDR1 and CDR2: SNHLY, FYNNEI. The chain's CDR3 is CARSRQGSNEQFF. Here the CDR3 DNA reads TGTGCCAGATCACGGCAGGGAAGCAATGAGCAGTTCTTC.

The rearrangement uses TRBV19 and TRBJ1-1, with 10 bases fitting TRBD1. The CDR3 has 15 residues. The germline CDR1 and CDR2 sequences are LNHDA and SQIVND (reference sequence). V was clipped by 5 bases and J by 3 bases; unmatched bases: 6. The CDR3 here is CASSFWTGGHTEAFF. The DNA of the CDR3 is TGTGCCAGTAGTTTTTGGACAGGGGGGCACACTGAAGCTTTCTTT.

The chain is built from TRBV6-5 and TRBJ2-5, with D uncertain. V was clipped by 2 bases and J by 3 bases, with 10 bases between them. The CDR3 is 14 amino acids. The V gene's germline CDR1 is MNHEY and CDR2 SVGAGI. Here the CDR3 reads CASSYGTAKETQYF. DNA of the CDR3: TGTGCCAGCAGTTACGGCACAGCAAAAGAGACCCAGTACTTC.

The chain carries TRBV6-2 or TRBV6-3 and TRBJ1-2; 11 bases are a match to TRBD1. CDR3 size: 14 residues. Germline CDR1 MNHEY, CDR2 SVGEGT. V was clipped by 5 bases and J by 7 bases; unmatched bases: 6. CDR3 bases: TGTGCCAGCAGTCTTGGACAGGGGGCGTCTGGCTACACCTTC. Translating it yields CASSLGQGASGYTF.

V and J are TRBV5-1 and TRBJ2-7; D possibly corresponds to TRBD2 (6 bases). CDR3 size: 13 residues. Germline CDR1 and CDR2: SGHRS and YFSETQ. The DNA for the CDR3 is TGTGCCAGCAGCTTGGATTGGGGGGACTGCCGTAACGTC. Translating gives CASSLDWGDCRNV.

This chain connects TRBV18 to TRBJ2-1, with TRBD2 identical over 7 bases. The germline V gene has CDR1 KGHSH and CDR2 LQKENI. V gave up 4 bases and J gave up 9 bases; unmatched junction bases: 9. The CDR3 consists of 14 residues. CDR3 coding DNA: TGTGCCAGCTCACTCCAGGGAGGGCGGCTTGAGCAGTTCTTC. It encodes CASSLQGGRLEQFF.

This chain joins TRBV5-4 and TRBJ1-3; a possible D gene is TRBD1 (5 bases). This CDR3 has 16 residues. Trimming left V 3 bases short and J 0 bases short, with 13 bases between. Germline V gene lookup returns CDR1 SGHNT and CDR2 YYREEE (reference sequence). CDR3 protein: CASSSPGADSGNTIYF. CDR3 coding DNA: TGTGCCAGCAGCTCCCCTGGGGCCGACTCTGGAAACACCATATATTTT.

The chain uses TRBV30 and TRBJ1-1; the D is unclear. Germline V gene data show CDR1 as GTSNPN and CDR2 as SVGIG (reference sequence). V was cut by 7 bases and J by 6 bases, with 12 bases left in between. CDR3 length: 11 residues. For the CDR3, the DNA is TGTGCCTCCGCATTCCGGGCTGAAGCTTTCTTT. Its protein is CASAFRAEAFF.

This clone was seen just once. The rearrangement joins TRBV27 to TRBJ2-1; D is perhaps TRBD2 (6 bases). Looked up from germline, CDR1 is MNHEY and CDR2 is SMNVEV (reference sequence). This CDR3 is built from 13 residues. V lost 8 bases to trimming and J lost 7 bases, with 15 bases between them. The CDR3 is CASGRESGNEQFF. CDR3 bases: TGTGCCAGCGGCCGGGAGAGCGGGAATGAGCAGTTCTTC.

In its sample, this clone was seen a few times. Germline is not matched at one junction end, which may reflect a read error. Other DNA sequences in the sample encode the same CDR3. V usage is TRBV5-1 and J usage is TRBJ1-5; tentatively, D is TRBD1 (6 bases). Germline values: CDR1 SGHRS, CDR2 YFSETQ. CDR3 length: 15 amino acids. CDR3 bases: TGTGCCAGCAGCTTGGGGGGCGATAGCAATCAGCCCCAGCATTTT. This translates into CASSLGGDSNQPQHF.

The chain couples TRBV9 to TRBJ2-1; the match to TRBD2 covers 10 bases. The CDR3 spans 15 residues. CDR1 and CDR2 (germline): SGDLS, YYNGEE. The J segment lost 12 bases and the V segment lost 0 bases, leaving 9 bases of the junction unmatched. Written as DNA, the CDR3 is TGTGCCAGCAGCGTAGTGGCTAGCGGGAGTGAGGGGCAGTTCTTC. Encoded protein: CASSVVASGSEGQFF.

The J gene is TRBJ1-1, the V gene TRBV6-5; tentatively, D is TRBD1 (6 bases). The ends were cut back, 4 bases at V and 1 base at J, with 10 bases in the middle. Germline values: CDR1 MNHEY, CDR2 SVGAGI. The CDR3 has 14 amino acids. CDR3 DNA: TGTGCCAGCAGTTTCTCACAGGGGAACACTGAAGCTTTCTTT. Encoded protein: CASSFSQGNTEAFF.

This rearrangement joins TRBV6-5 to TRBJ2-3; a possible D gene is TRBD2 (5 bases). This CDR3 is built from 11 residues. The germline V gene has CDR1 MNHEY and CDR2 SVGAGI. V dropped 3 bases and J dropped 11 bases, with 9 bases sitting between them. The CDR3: CASSYPGLQYF. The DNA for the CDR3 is TGTGCCAGCAGTTATCCTGGACTGCAGTATTTT.

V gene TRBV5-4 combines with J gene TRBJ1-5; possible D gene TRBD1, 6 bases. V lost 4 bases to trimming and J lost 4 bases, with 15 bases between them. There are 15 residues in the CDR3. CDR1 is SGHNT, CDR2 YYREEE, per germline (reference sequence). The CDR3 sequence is CASSLGRGANQPQHF. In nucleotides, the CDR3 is TGTGCCAGCAGCCTGGGGCGGGGGGCAAATCAGCCCCAGCATTTT.

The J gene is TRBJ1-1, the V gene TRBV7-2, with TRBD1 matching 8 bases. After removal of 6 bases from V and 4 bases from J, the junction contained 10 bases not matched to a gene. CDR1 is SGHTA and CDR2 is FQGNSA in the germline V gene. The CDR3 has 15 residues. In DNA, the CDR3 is TGTGCCAGCAGACAGGGGGGGAGGGCGGCCACTGAAGCTTTCTTT. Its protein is CASRQGGRAATEAFF. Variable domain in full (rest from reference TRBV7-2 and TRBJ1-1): GAGVSQSPSNKVTEKGKDVELRCDPISGHTALYWYRQSLGQGLEFLIYFQGNSAPDKSGLPSDRFSAERTGGSVSTLTIQRTQQEDSAVYLCASRQGGRAATEAFFGQGTRLTVV.

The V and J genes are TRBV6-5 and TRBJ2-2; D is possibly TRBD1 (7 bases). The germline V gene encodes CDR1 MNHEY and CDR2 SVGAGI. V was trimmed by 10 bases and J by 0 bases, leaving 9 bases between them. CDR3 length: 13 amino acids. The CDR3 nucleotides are TGTGCCACAGGGGGGACGAACACCGGGGAGCTGTTTTTT. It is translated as CATGGTNTGELFF.

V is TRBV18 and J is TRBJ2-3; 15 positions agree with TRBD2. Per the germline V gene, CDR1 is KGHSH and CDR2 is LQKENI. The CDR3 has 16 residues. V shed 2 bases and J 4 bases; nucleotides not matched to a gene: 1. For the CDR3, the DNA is TGTGCCAGCTCACCAGGACTAGCGGGAGGGCCAGATACGCAGTATTTT. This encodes CASSPGLAGGPDTQYF.

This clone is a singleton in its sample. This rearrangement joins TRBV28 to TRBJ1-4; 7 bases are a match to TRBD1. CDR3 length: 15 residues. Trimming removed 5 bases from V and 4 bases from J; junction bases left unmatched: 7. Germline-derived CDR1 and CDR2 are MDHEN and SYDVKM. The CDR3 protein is CASSNQGVGNEKLFF. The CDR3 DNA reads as TGTGCCAGCAGTAACCAGGGGGTTGGTAATGAAAAACTGTTTTTT.